There are a few counts of the clone carrying this TCR beta chain. The data belong to a study of cytomegalovirus exposure and HLA in healthy donors. The PCR had 60 Vbeta and 13 Jbeta primers. Using immunoSEQ multiplex PCR, the repertoire was profiled, and TCRdb retains in-frame clones only, with some absent. Here the sample spans 130,000 to 150,000 clones, about a tenth being singletons. The CDR3 extends over 10 amino acids. Germline CDR1 reads MNHNS; CDR2 reads SASEGT. V lost 10 bases and J lost 3, with 7 bases in between. The chain carries TRBV6-1 and TRBJ2-7; D remains ambiguous. Specimen: PBMCs. The sequence was obtained from a male donor in good health and CMV-seronegative. CDR3 in amino acids: CANQDYEQYF. DNA of the CDR3: TGTGCCAATCAGGACTACGAGCAGTACTTC.